This is a list of T cell receptor beta chains from one sample in a study of T cells in tuberculosis. Measured with immunoSEQ multiplex PCR; TCRdb has only the in-frame clones, and not every one. The sample contains roughly 41,000 clones, almost 95% of which appear only once. The sample was PBMCs. These receptors came from a donor aged 10-29 years with latent tuberculosis or without tuberculosis infection. Some clones in this sample may be carry-over from other donors' samples. The CDR3 runs from the conserved cysteine through the conserved F or W. The D gene is left open where the match is weak. Size is omitted from some rows. Given values are once, few, many or a class for expanded clones.

V gene	J gene	D gene	clone size	CDR3 DNA	CDR3 protein
TRBV7-2	TRBJ2-7	TRBD1	.	TGTGCCAGCAGCTTACTGACAGGGGGCTTCAACGAGCAGTACTTC	CASSLLTGGFNEQYF
TRBV19	TRBJ2-3	.	.	TGTGCCAGTACCACGAGGGGCACAGATACGCAGTATTTT	CASTTRGTDTQYF
TRBV20-1	TRBJ2-3	.	.	TGCAGTTCCTCGGGGGGCGGTACGCAGTATTTT	CSSSGGGTQYF
TRBV2	TRBJ1-2	.	once	TGTGCCAGCAGTGAAAGGGCAGGGGTCAACTATGGCTACACCTTC	CASSERAGVNYGYTF
TRBV30	TRBJ1-6	TRBD1	.	TGTGCCTGGGGGACAGGGCTTGGCTCACCCCTCCACTTT	CAWGTGLGSPLHF
TRBV19	TRBJ2-1	.	.	TGTGCCAGTAGTATAGGTCGGGACAATGAGCAGTTCTTC	CASSIGRDNEQFF
TRBV15	TRBJ2-7	.	.	TGTGCCACCAGCAGGGGGGCAGGCTACGAGCAGTACTTC	CATSRGAGYEQYF
TRBV5-1	TRBJ1-2	TRBD1	.	TGCGCCAGCAGCTTGGACCCCGACAGGGCGACTAACTATGGCTACACCTTC	CASSLDPDRATNYGYTF
TRBV7-9	TRBJ2-4	TRBD2	.	TGTGCCAGCAGCTTAAGTGCGGGGGGCGCCGACATTCAGTACTTC	CASSLSAGGADIQYF
TRBV18	TRBJ2-1	TRBD2	.	TGTGCCAGCTCCCCTCCGGGCGACGGGGGGACCAATGAGCAGTTCTTC	CASSPPGDGGTNEQFF
TRBV6-5	TRBJ1-1	.	.	TGTGCCAGCAGTTACTCTCGGAGGGGTGACACTGAAGCTTTCTTT	CASSYSRRGDTEAFF
TRBV6-5	TRBJ1-1	.	.	TGTGCCAGCAGCTTCTACGGACAGCTGAACACTGAAGCTTTCTTT	CASSFYGQLNTEAFF
TRBV11-2	TRBJ1-1	.	.	TGTGCCAGCAGCTTAGTATCACGGGTCACTGAAGCTTTCTTT	CASSLVSRVTEAFF
TRBV5-1	TRBJ2-7	TRBD1	.	TGCGCCAGCAGCTTGGTCACCGGGACAGCCTCCTACGAGCAGTACTTC	CASSLVTGTASYEQYF
TRBV7-2	TRBJ1-4	.	.	TGTGCCAGCAGACACCGGACAGTTGAAAAACTGTTTTTT	CASRHRTVEKLFF
TRBV5-1	TRBJ2-5	.	.	TGCGCCAGCAGCTTGAGCAAGTACCAAGAGACCCAGTACTTC	CASSLSKYQETQYF
TRBV7-2	TRBJ2-7	.	.	TGTGCCAGCAGCTTAGCAAGGGCGCCCCGGAGGAACGAGCAGTACTTC	CASSLARAPRRNEQYF
TRBV7-9	TRBJ1-2	.	.	TGTGCCAGCAGCTTAGCCGAGGAAGGCTACACCTTC	CASSLAEEGYTF
TRBV4-1	TRBJ2-7	.	.	TGCGCCAGCAGCCAAGGACAGTTCTCCTACGAGCAGTACTTC	CASSQGQFSYEQYF
TRBV5-1	TRBJ1-2	.	.	TGCGCCAGCAGCTTAAACGGTCCCTATGGCTACACCTTC	CASSLNGPYGYTF
TRBV7-8	TRBJ1-2	TRBD1	.	TGTGCCAGCAGCTTGGACAGGGGGCGGACTAACTATGGCTACACCTTC	CASSLDRGRTNYGYTF
TRBV6-4	TRBJ2-1	TRBD2	few	TGTGCCAGCAGTGCTAGCGGGGGCTCCTACAATGAGCAGTTCTTC	CASSASGGSYNEQFF
TRBV20-1	TRBJ1-2	TRBD1	.	TGCAGTGCTTTACAGGGGGTGACCTTC	CSALQGVTF
TRBV7-8	TRBJ1-5	.	once	TGTGCCAGCAGCTTAGATTCAGGGCCCTGGAGCAATCAGCCCCAGCATTTT	CASSLDSGPWSNQPQHF
TRBV19	TRBJ2-2	.	once	TGTGCCAGTAGGACAGGGAGGAGCCCCGGGGAGCTGTTTTTT	CASRTGRSPGELFF
TRBV18	TRBJ1-3	TRBD1	.	TGTGCCAGCTCATCGATGGGACAGAGCACTGGAAACACCATATATTTT	CASSSMGQSTGNTIYF
TRBV6-5	TRBJ1-6	.	.	TGTGCCAGCAGTTCCTTTAATTCACCCCTCCACTTT	CASSSFNSPLHF
TRBV12-2	TRBJ2-1	.	.	TGTGCAAGTCGCTTACACTACAGGGTGAATGAGCAGTTCTTC	CASRLHYRVNEQFF
TRBV6-5	TRBJ1-2	TRBD1	few	TGTGCCAGCAGTTACTCACGGACAGGGGGCGGCTATGGCTACACCTTC	CASSYSRTGGGYGYTF
TRBV11-2	TRBJ1-1	.	.	TGTGCCAGCAGCTTAATGATGGGCGGGGAAGCTTTCTTT	CASSLMMGGEAFF
TRBV5-1	TRBJ1-4	TRBD1	.	TGCGCCAGCACTACCGGGACAGCAACTAATGAAAAACTGTTTTTT	CASTTGTATNEKLFF
TRBV7-6	TRBJ2-7	TRBD1	.	TGTGCCAGCAGCCTAGAAGCGTCGGGACAGGGCTACGAGCAGTACTTC	CASSLEASGQGYEQYF
TRBV6-1	TRBJ1-1	.	.	TGTGCCAGCAGTGAAATCCTACAGCCGAACACTGAAGCTTTCTTT	CASSEILQPNTEAFF
TRBV27	TRBJ2-7	TRBD1	.	TGTGCCAGCAGTTGGACAGGGGGAACTAGCGAGCAGTACTTC	CASSWTGGTSEQYF
TRBV6-5	TRBJ2-1	TRBD1	.	TGTGCCAGCAGTTACTCGTTTGGACAGGGATACAATGAGCAGTTCTTC	CASSYSFGQGYNEQFF
TRBV4-1	TRBJ2-3	TRBD2	.	TGCGCCAGCAGCCAAGACCCCAAAGCCGCCTGGACTAGCGGGGGAACAGATACGCAGTATTTT	CASSQDPKAAWTSGGTDTQYF
TRBV11-2	TRBJ1-2	TRBD1	.	TGTGCCAGCAGCTACCAGTCCCGGGACAGGGGTGGCTACACCTTC	CASSYQSRDRGGYTF
TRBV2	TRBJ1-1	.	.	TGTGCCAGCAGTGAAGCACCAGGGGATGAAGCTTTCTTT	CASSEAPGDEAFF
TRBV5-1	TRBJ1-1	TRBD1	.	TGCGCCGGTAATCGACAGGGTGGCAGCACTGAAGCTTTCTTT	CAGNRQGGSTEAFF
TRBV18	TRBJ2-6	.	.	TGTGCCAGCTCACCACAACCCGGGACTGGGGCCAACGTCCTGACTTTC	CASSPQPGTGANVLTF
TRBV6-6	TRBJ1-1	.	.	TGTGCCAGCAGTCCGAGCCGATTGGACACTGAAGCTTTCTTT	CASSPSRLDTEAFF